Below, one T cell receptor (beta chain) is given with its context. The antigen remains undetermined. A second 7 to 11 cycle PCR used barcoded and J-beta primers. TCRdb called the 5' RACE reads again in MiXCR, with one record for every CDR3 protein. This repertoire shows around 900,000 distinct CDR3 sequences, roughly 47% found once; its top ten account for about 22%. This entry comes from a study of blood T cells in healthy people across ages. Whole-study findings and limits: Strong correlation linked observed beta diversity and percent naive T cells. Changes in expanded clonotypes were possibly confounded, as the CMV status of donors was unknown. Without sorted subsets, naive and antigen-experienced compartments could not be conclusively compared.

Looked up from germline, CDR1 is SNHLY and CDR2 is FYNNEI. The CDR3 contains 13 residues. V dropped 9 bases and J dropped 2; count of bases not matched to a gene: 2. There were healthy Caucasian individuals from Russia, aged roughly 6 to 100, serving as donors. J is TRBJ2-1 and V is TRBV2, with 9 bases lining up with TRBD2. The sequenced sample was blood. This clonotype was obtained from a woman aged 55-75 years in good health. CDR3 nucleotide sequence: TGTGCCAGTACTAGCGGGCCCTACAATGAGCAGTTCTTC. Protein product: CASTSGPYNEQFF.